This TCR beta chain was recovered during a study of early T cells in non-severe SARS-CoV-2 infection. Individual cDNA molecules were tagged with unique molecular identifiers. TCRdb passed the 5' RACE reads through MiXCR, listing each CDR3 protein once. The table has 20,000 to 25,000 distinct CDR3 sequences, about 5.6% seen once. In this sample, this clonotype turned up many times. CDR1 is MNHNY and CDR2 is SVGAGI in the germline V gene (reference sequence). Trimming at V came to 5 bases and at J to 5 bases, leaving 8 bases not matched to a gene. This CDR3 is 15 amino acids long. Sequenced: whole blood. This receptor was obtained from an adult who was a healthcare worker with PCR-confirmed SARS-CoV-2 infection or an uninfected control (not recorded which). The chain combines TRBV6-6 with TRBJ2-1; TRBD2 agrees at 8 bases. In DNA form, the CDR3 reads TGTGCCAGCAGTACTAGCGGCATATTAAACAATGAGCAGTTCTTC. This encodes CASSTSGILNNEQFF.